The 32 T cell receptor beta chains listed next were all sequenced from one sample in a study of T cells in Graves' hyperthyroidism and ophthalmopathy. What was amplified from RNA transcripts were TCR beta CDR3 regions. A set of HTBI primers served as the primers for a first-round RT-PCR of the TCR CDR3. Using its own MiXCR run on the multiplex PCR reads, TCRdb lists one record per CDR3 protein. The sample contains hundreds of thousands of distinct CDR3 sequences, roughly 15% of which appear only once. The sample taken for sequencing was blood. The receptors shown here come from a woman aged 40 to 55 with Graves' ophthalmopathy.

This chain joins TRBV15 and TRBJ1-5, with 8 bases fitting TRBD1. The CDR3 totals 15 residues. The V gene end was trimmed by 5 bases and the J gene end by 4 bases; junction bases not matched to a gene: 7. Germline values: CDR1 LNHNV, CDR2 YYDKDF (reference sequence). The CDR3 spells CATSRQGTYNQPQHF. The CDR3 region has the DNA TGTGCCACCAGCCGACAGGGGACATATAATCAGCCCCAGCATTTT.

This clonotype was counted many times. This rearrangement joins TRBV12-3 or TRBV12-4 to TRBJ1-5; D may be TRBD1 (5 bases). Trimming removed 8 bases at V and 7 bases at J, with 12 bases between. There are 12 residues in the CDR3. This CDR3 is CASRGAEQPQHF. Here the CDR3 DNA reads TGTGCCAGCCGGGGCGCGGAGCAGCCCCAGCATTTT.

This clonotype has a count of ten or more. The chain joins TRBV15 to TRBJ2-7; 9 positions match TRBD2. Trimming removed 0 bases from V and 0 bases from J; junction bases left unmatched: 0. CDR1 and CDR2 (germline): LNHNV, YYDKDF (reference sequence). The CDR3 covers 15 residues. In DNA, the CDR3 is TGTGCCACCAGCAGAGAACTAGCGGGCTCCTACGAGCAGTACTTC. The encoded protein is CATSRELAGSYEQYF.

The genes are TRBV7-2 and TRBJ1-2, with TRBD1 as a possible D gene (6 bases). The CDR3 contains 13 residues. Trimming stripped 3 bases from V and 8 bases from J, with 13 bases between. Germline CDR1 is SGHTA and CDR2 is FQGNSA. The CDR3 region is CASSFLGGEGYTF. The CDR3 bases are TGTGCCAGCAGCTTTCTAGGGGGTGAAGGCTACACCTTC.

This clonotype appeared many times. The V call is TRBV19, the J call TRBJ2-2; D is perhaps TRBD1 (6 bases). Germline CDR1 and CDR2: LNHDA and SQIVND (reference sequence). Trimming stripped 5 bases from V and 4 bases from J, with 17 bases between. The CDR3 sequence is 16 residues long. DNA of the CDR3: TGTGCCAGTAGTTCTGATCAGGGGTCGGGCACCGGGGAGCTGTTTTTT. Its protein is CASSSDQGSGTGELFF.

This clonotype was seen more than once but under ten times. The V call is TRBV2, the J call TRBJ1-5, with unresolved D. Germline V gives CDR1 SNHLY, CDR2 FYNNEI. The V gene lost 7 bases and the J gene lost 0 bases, with 7 bases spanning the gap. This CDR3 has 13 residues. CDR3 loop: CASTYNSNQPQHF. The DNA for the CDR3 is TGTGCCAGCACCTACAATAGCAATCAGCCCCAGCATTTT.

This CDR3 is CATSDWGGEEQYF. In nucleotides, the CDR3 is TGTGCCACCAGTGATTGGGGGGGAGAGGAGCAGTACTTC. V gene TRBV24-1 combines with J gene TRBJ2-7; 7 nucleotides align to TRBD2. Germline trimming cut 2 bases from V and 7 bases from J; bases unmatched to any gene: 4. The CDR3 runs 13 residues. Germline values: CDR1 KGHDR, CDR2 SFDVKD.

The chain joins TRBV9 to TRBJ1-6, with D possibly being TRBD1 (5 bases). Per the germline V gene, CDR1 is SGDLS and CDR2 is YYNGEE. The CDR3 length is 15 residues. The V end lost 3 bases, the J end lost 3 bases, and 10 bases lay between the germline ends. CDR3 DNA sequence: TGTGCCAGCAGCGCGCCGACAGACTATAATTCACCCCTCCACTTT. It encodes CASSAPTDYNSPLHF.

The chain combines TRBV12-3 or TRBV12-4 with TRBJ1-5, with unresolved D. CDR3 length: 13 residues. V was shortened by 8 bases and J by 0 bases, with 8 bases between the two germline ends. CDR3 in amino acids: CASGPNSNQPQHF. Here the CDR3 DNA reads TGTGCCAGCGGCCCCAATAGCAATCAGCCCCAGCATTTT.

The chain has TRBV11-2 and TRBJ1-1; a weak D match, TRBD1 (5 bases). Trimming removed 3 bases from V and 7 bases from J, with 12 bases in between. The CDR3 consists of 13 residues. CDR1 SGHAT and CDR2 FQNNGV come from the germline V gene. The CDR3 loop reads CASSLVTVGEAFF. DNA of the CDR3: TGTGCCAGCAGCTTGGTGACAGTGGGTGAAGCTTTCTTT.

This clonotype showed up many times. The chain has TRBV28 and TRBJ2-7; 9 nucleotides align to TRBD1. Germline V gene lookup returns CDR1 MDHEN and CDR2 SYDVKM. The ends lost 7 bases at V and 1 base at J; junction bases unmatched: 8. The CDR3 is 15 amino acids. Written as DNA, the CDR3 is TGTGCCAGCACCCCTCCCGGGACAGGGTCCTACGAGCAGTACTTC. Its translation is CASTPPGTGSYEQYF.

This clonotype was found a few times. The chain employs TRBV25-1 and TRBJ1-3; D is uncertain. There are 15 residues in the CDR3. Between the trimmed V and J ends, which lost 1 base and 3 bases, there was a span of 10 bases. The germline gives CDR1 MGHDK, CDR2 SYGVNS. CDR3 region: CASSELSGSGNTIYF. The CDR3 coding sequence is TGTGCCAGCAGTGAATTATCCGGGAGTGGAAACACCATATATTTT.

Many counts were recorded for this clonotype. This chain joins TRBV28 and TRBJ2-2; possible D gene TRBD1, 6 bases. Germline V gene data show CDR1 as MDHEN and CDR2 as SYDVKM. This CDR3 has 15 residues. V was shortened by 7 bases and J by 5 bases, with 17 bases between the two germline ends. The CDR3 DNA is TGTGCCAGCAACGGCTACAGGGAATGGACCGGGGAGCTGTTTTTT. As protein: CASNGYREWTGELFF.

On this clonotype itself: A much larger clone sits a single nucleotide away, making a read error possible. V usage is TRBV6-2 or TRBV6-3 and J usage is TRBJ1-1; D gene ambiguous. Per germline, CDR1 MNHEY and CDR2 SVGEGT. Trimming took off 10 bases at V and 3 bases at J, with 21 bases between the two ends. This CDR3 spans 15 amino acids. The CDR3 DNA is TGTGCCACACATTCCGGGCAGATCATGGACACTGAAGCTTTCTTT. Its protein product is CATHSGQIMDTEAFF.

This clonotype was seen repeatedly, ten times or more. This sequence joins TRBV19 and TRBJ1-5; D ambiguous. CDR1 and CDR2 from the germline V gene are LNHDA and SQIVND (reference sequence). With 2 bases removed from V and 4 bases from J, the gap between germline ends came to 12 bases. The CDR3 runs 15 residues. CDR3 sequence reads: CASSIRGLRNQPQHF. In DNA form, the CDR3 reads TGTGCCAGTAGTATAAGAGGGTTAAGAAATCAGCCCCAGCATTTT.

This clonotype was seen many times. This chain joins TRBV20-1 and TRBJ1-2, with TRBD1 matching 7 bases. Germline trimming cut 5 bases from V and 6 bases from J; bases unmatched to any gene: 6. Germline lookup yields CDR1 DFQATT and CDR2 SNEGSKA (reference sequence). The CDR3 spans 12 residues. The CDR3 reads CSAGGTANGYTF. The CDR3 DNA follows: TGCAGTGCTGGGGGGACAGCAAATGGCTACACCTTC.

This clonotype was seen ten or more times. V usage is TRBV3-1 and J usage is TRBJ1-1, with a tentative D call TRBD1 (5 bases). The CDR3 has 14 amino acids. V was shortened by 1 base and J by 5 bases, with 11 bases between the two germline ends. Germline V lookup: CDR1 LGHDT, CDR2 YNNKEL (reference sequence). Written as DNA, the CDR3 is TGTGCCAGCAGCCAAGGGGGCGCGGGAACTGAAGCTTTCTTT. This translates into CASSQGGAGTEAFF.

This clonotype showed up many times. J is TRBJ2-5 and V is TRBV7-2, with 7 bases identical to TRBD1. There are 13 residues in the CDR3. Germline loops: CDR1 SGHTA, CDR2 FQGNSA. Unmatched junction bases numbered 4, after V lost 6 bases and J lost 3 bases. The CDR3 sequence: CASRFQGEETQYF. In DNA, the CDR3 is TGTGCCAGCAGGTTTCAGGGGGAAGAGACCCAGTACTTC. The complete variable domain, with remaining parts taken from reference TRBV7-2 and TRBJ2-5, reads GAGVSQSPSNKVTEKGKDVELRCDPISGHTALYWYRQSLGQGLEFLIYFQGNSAPDKSGLPSDRFSAERTGGSVSTLTIQRTQQEDSAVYLCASRFQGEETQYFGPGTRLLVL.

This clonotype showed up many times. The chain carries TRBV11-2 and TRBJ2-7; 9 nucleotides align to TRBD2. This CDR3 comprises 14 residues. The V segment lost 5 bases and the J segment 0 bases; nucleotides outside the gene matches: 2. Germline V gene lookup returns CDR1 SGHAT and CDR2 FQNNGV. The CDR3: CASSRLAASYEQYF. CDR3 nucleotide sequence: TGTGCCAGCAGCCGACTAGCGGCCTCCTACGAGCAGTACTTC.

This chain connects TRBV7-2 to TRBJ2-4, with D possibly matching TRBD2 (6 bases). Germline V gene lookup returns CDR1 SGHTA and CDR2 FQGNSA. With 5 bases removed from V and 1 base from J, the gap between germline ends came to 12 bases. This CDR3 comprises 15 residues. The DNA of the CDR3 is TGTGCCAGCAGCCAGGAGGGCCCCGCCAAAAACATTCAGTACTTC. Its translation is CASSQEGPAKNIQYF.

This clonotype has a count of ten or more. This chain joins TRBV7-2 and TRBJ2-5, with 9 bases fitting TRBD2. From germline, CDR1 is SGHTA and CDR2 FQGNSA. V lost 1 base and J lost 5; bases outside the gene matches: 8. CDR3 length: 16 residues. The CDR3 region has the DNA TGTGCCAGCAGCTTAGTCGGCGGGAGGGCCCGGGAGACCCAGTACTTC. Translation: CASSLVGGRARETQYF.

This clonotype was detected many times. The rearrangement uses TRBV6-5 and TRBJ1-1; D is ambiguous. The germline CDR1 and CDR2 sequences are MNHEY and SVGAGI. The CDR3 covers 13 residues. V lost 0 bases and J lost 4, with 6 bases in between. The CDR3: CASSYSRSTEAFF. DNA of the CDR3: TGTGCCAGCAGTTACTCACGGTCCACTGAAGCTTTCTTT.

This chain joins TRBV11-2 and TRBJ1-1; TRBD1 agrees at 7 bases. The CDR3 consists of 15 residues. Germline CDR1 is SGHAT and CDR2 is FQNNGV. The V gene end was trimmed by 7 bases and the J gene end by 1 base; junction bases not matched to a gene: 9. The CDR3 region is CASTKQGGSNTEAFF. The DNA of the CDR3 is TGTGCCAGCACCAAGCAGGGGGGCTCGAACACTGAAGCTTTCTTT.

This clonotype was observed many times. DNA for the CDR3: TGTGCCAGCAGTTACGGACAGGGACTGTACTTC. Its translation: CASSYGQGLYF. The chain joins TRBV6-5 to TRBJ2-7; TRBD1 aligns across 8 bases. The V gene end was trimmed by 2 bases and the J gene end by 12 bases; junction bases not matched to a gene: 3. This CDR3 is built from 11 residues. Germline CDR1 and CDR2: MNHEY and SVGAGI.

The V call is TRBV2, the J call TRBJ2-7; D is undetermined. V dropped 6 bases and J dropped 4 bases, with 16 bases sitting between them. Per the germline V gene, CDR1 is SNHLY and CDR2 is FYNNEI. The CDR3 loop spans 14 amino acids. The CDR3 bases are TGTGCCAGCAGGAAGGGCGGTTTGATATACGAGCAGTACTTC. It encodes CASRKGGLIYEQYF.

The chain has TRBV6-1 and TRBJ1-5; D not certain. Germline V CDR1 and CDR2: MNHNS, SASEGT. The length of the CDR3 is 15 residues. V gave up 4 bases and J gave up 6 bases, with 16 bases separating them. The CDR3 DNA reads TGTGCCAGCAGTGGAGAAGTGGGAGTGGGTCAGCCCCAGCATTTT. It encodes CASSGEVGVGQPQHF.

This clonotype was seen many times. The V and J genes are TRBV18 and TRBJ2-7, with D tentatively TRBD1 (5 bases). Germline loops: CDR1 KGHSH, CDR2 LQKENI. The CDR3 runs to 14 residues. V lost 2 bases and J 5 bases, leaving 13 bases between the germline ends. The chain's CDR3 is CASSPSRVQDEQYF. CDR3 nucleotide sequence: TGTGCCAGCTCACCAAGCAGGGTCCAGGACGAGCAGTACTTC.

The J gene is TRBJ2-7, the V gene TRBV7-9, with D unresolved. CDR3 length: 14 amino acids. From germline, CDR1 is SEHNR and CDR2 FQNEAQ (reference sequence). Between the trimmed V and J ends, which lost 5 bases and 0 bases, there was a span of 11 bases. The CDR3 DNA reads as TGTGCCAGCAGCCGAGGACCTCACTCCTACGAGCAGTACTTC. Residues: CASSRGPHSYEQYF. The full variable domain, in which reference TRBV7-9 and TRBJ2-7 provide the parts outside the CDR3, is DTGVSQNPRHKITKRGQNVTFRCDPISEHNRLYWYRQTLGQGPEFLTYFQNEAQLEKSRLLSDRFSAERPKGSFSTLEIQRTEQGDSAMYLCASSRGPHSYEQYFGPGTRLTVT.

A single count supports this clonotype. The gene calls are TRBV6-2 or TRBV6-3 and TRBJ2-5; 8 positions match TRBD2. The CDR3 is 13 residues long. Trimming at V came to 9 bases and at J to 5 bases, leaving 8 bases not matched to a gene. Germline lookup yields CDR1 MNHEY and CDR2 SVGEGT. In DNA form, the CDR3 reads TGTGCCAGTTATAGCGGGACGTCGGAGACCCAGTACTTC. It encodes CASYSGTSETQYF.

This clonotype was detected many times. V and J are TRBV27 and TRBJ2-7; D gene unclear. From germline, CDR1 is MNHEY and CDR2 SMNVEV (reference sequence). This CDR3 has 14 amino acids. V lost 4 bases, J lost 5 bases, and 15 bases lay in between. CDR3 DNA: TGTGCCAGCAGTTCCCACTACTTAACCCACGAGCAGTACTTC. It is translated as CASSSHYLTHEQYF.

This clonotype came up many times. The V call is TRBV20-1, the J call TRBJ2-7; TRBD2 matches at 9 bases. After removal of 3 bases from V and 6 bases from J, the junction contained 9 bases not matched to a gene. From germline, CDR1 is DFQATT and CDR2 SNEGSKA (reference sequence). This CDR3 region has 14 residues. Here the CDR3 reads CSARILSGRFEQYF. For the CDR3, the DNA is TGCAGTGCTAGGATACTGAGCGGGAGGTTCGAGCAGTACTTC.

Many counts were recorded for this clonotype. V and J are TRBV6-9 and TRBJ1-1; 7 bases are a match to TRBD1. V shed 2 bases and J 0 bases; nucleotides not matched to a gene: 3. The CDR3 totals 15 residues. CDR1 MNHGY and CDR2 SVAAGI come from the germline V gene. This chain's CDR3 is CASSYKQGMNTEAFF. In DNA, the CDR3 is TGTGCCAGCAGTTATAAACAGGGGATGAACACTGAAGCTTTCTTT.